The 14 T cell receptor beta chains below all came from one sample that was sequenced in a study of read filtering for tumor transcriptome and immune sequencing. The library was built from 400 to 500 ng RNA with molecular barcoded adaptors for alpha/delta and beta/gamma chains. One entry per CDR3 protein, called by TCRdb with MiXCR from the reads. The sample lists 35,000 to 50,000 distinct CDR3 sequences; 10% to 15% were seen once. The material sequenced was a population of CD138-negative cells sorted from bone marrow. The receptors were gathered from a donor at least 40 years old with multiple myeloma.

V is TRBV12-3 or TRBV12-4 and J is TRBJ2-7, with 7 bases that match TRBD2. V shed 6 bases, J shed 1 base, and the junction held 12 bases outside the gene matches. The CDR3 is made up of 16 amino acids. The CDR3 region has the DNA TGTGCCAGCAGCTTCCCTGGGGGGGGGGGGTCCTACGAGCAGTACTTC. Translating gives CASSFPGGGGSYEQYF.

Regarding this clonotype: It may be a read error: a sequence one base away is much more abundant. V is TRBV11-2 and J is TRBJ2-6; D is possibly TRBD1 (6 bases). The CDR3 is 17 residues long. The germline CDR1 and CDR2 sequences are SGHAT and FQNNGV. The V gene lost 8 bases and the J gene lost 0 bases, with 17 bases spanning the gap. The CDR3 nucleotides are TGTGCCAGCGGCCGAGGGACACTCGGCTCTGGGGCCAACGTCCTGACTTTC. Protein product: CASGRGTLGSGANVLTF.

The table lists this clonotype with many counts. The V and J genes are TRBV2 and TRBJ2-5; possibly TRBD2 for D (7 bases). CDR3 size: 15 residues. Trimming left V 5 bases short and J 4 bases short, with 17 bases between. The germline CDR1 and CDR2 sequences are SNHLY and FYNNEI. DNA of the CDR3: TGTGCCAGCAGTTCCGGGGGGCCGAGACGAGAGACCCAGTACTTC. Protein sequence: CASSSGGPRRETQYF.

This clonotype was recorded at least ten times. The chain has TRBV11-2 and TRBJ2-7; possible D gene TRBD2, 6 bases. V was cut by 0 bases and J by 2 bases, with 11 bases left in between. This CDR3 has 15 residues. CDR1 SGHAT and CDR2 FQNNGV come from the germline V gene. The CDR3 coding sequence is TGTGCCAGCAGCTTAGAGCGGGGTTCTGCCTACGAGCAGTACTTC. Its protein product is CASSLERGSAYEQYF.

The chain joins TRBV20-1 to TRBJ2-7, with 8 bases lining up with TRBD2. V shed 4 bases and J 2 bases; nucleotides not matched to a gene: 4. Germline-derived CDR1 and CDR2 are DFQATT and SNEGSKA (reference sequence). This CDR3 region has 13 residues. The CDR3 sequence: CSATGLAAYEQYF. The CDR3 DNA reads as TGCAGTGCTACCGGACTAGCCGCCTACGAGCAGTACTTC.

Many counts were recorded for this clonotype. This chain joins TRBV4-2 and TRBJ1-2; D not certain. The CDR3 runs 14 residues. Trimming took 1 base from V and 4 from J, leaving 10 bases between them. Germline V gene sequence: CDR1 LGHNA, CDR2 YNFKEQ. CDR3 nucleotide sequence: TGTGCCAGCAGCCAAGGGCAAAGTTTCTATGGCTACACCTTC. It codes for CASSQGQSFYGYTF.

This clonotype was seen at least ten times. The gene calls are TRBV2 and TRBJ2-2; D may be TRBD1 (5 bases). CDR3 length equals 15 residues. Trimming took 5 bases from V and 0 from J, leaving 10 bases between them. CDR1 is SNHLY, CDR2 FYNNEI, per germline. The CDR3: CASSFDSPNTGELFF. The CDR3 nucleotides read TGTGCCAGCAGTTTTGACAGCCCGAACACCGGGGAGCTGTTTTTT.

This clonotype has ten or more counts. As the CDR3 is not closed by the conserved phenylalanine or tryptophan, this likely results from a read error. This chain joins TRBV18 and TRBJ2-7; 7 nucleotides align to TRBD1. V was clipped by 3 bases and J by 3 bases; unmatched bases: 5. CDR1 is KGHSH and CDR2 is LQKENI in the germline V gene. This CDR3 comprises 14 residues. The CDR3, as DNA: TGTGCCAGCTCACCGGGACAGCCTTACTACGAGCAGTACATC. Amino acid sequence: CASSPGQPYYEQYI.

This clonotype was counted ten times or more. The chain links TRBV20-1 to TRBJ1-5; 7 positions match TRBD1. Germline CDR1 DFQATT, CDR2 SNEGSKA (reference sequence). Trimming at V came to 2 bases and at J to 5 bases, leaving 3 bases not matched to a gene. CDR3 length: 13 residues. Written as DNA, the CDR3 is TGCAGTGCTAGAATTCAGGGGGATCAGCCCCAGCATTTT. Its translation is CSARIQGDQPQHF.

In the case of this clonotype: This may be a read error, as it is one base from a much larger clone. The chain has TRBV28 and TRBJ2-3; D may match TRBD1 or TRBD2 (5 bases each). From germline, CDR1 is MDHEN and CDR2 SYDVKM. The CDR3 totals 12 residues. The CDR3 DNA reads TGTGCCAGCAGCCTGGGACGCGATACGCGGTATTTT. Its translation: CASSLGRDTRYF. Variable domain in full (rest from reference TRBV28 and TRBJ2-3): DVKVTQSSRYLVKRTGEKVFLECVQDMDHENMFWYRQDPGLGLRLIYFSYDVKMKEKGDIPEGYSVSREKKERFSLILESASTNQTSMYLCASSLGRDTRYFGPGTRLTVL.

In this sample, this clonotype turned up many times. The chain links TRBV27 to TRBJ2-3, with D possibly being TRBD2 (6 bases). The germline V gene has CDR1 MNHEY and CDR2 SMNVEV (reference sequence). Trimming took off 5 bases at V and 1 base at J, with 13 bases between the two ends. This CDR3 is 15 amino acids long. The CDR3 sequence: CASSPYSGGTDTQYF. Written as DNA, the CDR3 is TGTGCCAGCAGTCCGTATAGCGGAGGCACAGATACGCAGTATTTT.

This clonotype was detected ten times or more. The genes are TRBV20-1 and TRBJ1-4, with 12 bases lining up with TRBD1. V shed 8 bases, J shed 11 bases, and the junction held 9 bases outside the gene matches. Germline assignment: CDR1 DFQATT and CDR2 SNEGSKA (reference sequence). The CDR3 is made up of 13 amino acids. The CDR3 nucleotides read TGCAGTCTCCGGGACAGGGGGCCTCGGAAACTGTTTTTT. It encodes CSLRDRGPRKLFF.

This clonotype was seen at least ten times. The gene calls are TRBV7-9 and TRBJ2-7; D unclear. Germline lookup yields CDR1 SEHNR and CDR2 FQNEAQ (reference sequence). Trimming removed 5 bases from V and 5 bases from J, with 16 bases in between. CDR3 size: 14 residues. CDR3 sequence: CASSPGRAGDEQYF. The CDR3 DNA reads as TGTGCCAGCAGCCCAGGCCGAGCTGGGGACGAGCAGTACTTC.

At least ten counts were recorded for this clonotype. The chain couples TRBV10-3 to TRBJ2-2; D is undetermined. This CDR3 region has 16 residues. The germline V and J ends were trimmed by 6 bases and 1 base, with 15 bases remaining between them. Per germline, CDR1 ENHRY and CDR2 SYGVKD. The CDR3 nucleotides read TGTGCCATCAGCAAATACAGCGCTGGGAACACCGGGGAGCTGTTTTTT. Translating gives CAISKYSAGNTGELFF.